This T cell receptor (beta chain) is from a study of cytomegalovirus exposure and HLA in healthy donors. The CDR3 spans 15 residues. Germline assignment: CDR1 MNHNS and CDR2 SASEGT. V lost 10 bases and J lost 5; bases outside the gene matches: 14. PCR involved 60 Vbeta and 13 Jbeta primers. Measured with immunoSEQ multiplex PCR; TCRdb has only the in-frame clones, and not every one. The sample includes 120,000 or so clones, roughly 80% of them seen just once. Among the donors, all were healthy bone marrow donors. Sequencing used PBMCs. The clonotype comes from a man younger than 35 in good health and CMV-seropositive. This chain uses TRBV6-1 with TRBJ2-3; 8 bases map to TRBD2. CDR3 DNA sequence: TGTGCCACCGCCGTTGAGAATAGCGGGGTAGATACGCAGTATTTT. Its translation is CATAVENSGVDTQYF.